This record covers a single T cell receptor beta chain. Antigen unknown. Libraries were prepared by immunoSEQ multiplex PCR; TCRdb keeps only in-frame clonotypes and omits some of them. The sample includes 39,000 or so clones, just under 95% seen only once; the top ten take around 0.66%. The germline V and J ends were trimmed by 8 bases and 1 base, with 15 bases remaining between them. The CDR3 runs 15 residues. CDR1 MNHNS and CDR2 SASEGT come from the germline V gene. This sample stems from a study of circulating and synovial CD4+ cells in juvenile arthritis. Study-level points and caveats: Compared with bulk blood, circulating pathogenic-like lymphocytes shared substantially more CDR3 sequences with synovial T cells. Bulk blood CD4 samples held at least an order of magnitude more or fewer genomes than CPL. Some such blood samples were as oligoclonal as synovium.

This sequence originates from a human donor with juvenile idiopathic arthritis. The chain recombines TRBV6-1 with TRBJ1-5; D is perhaps TRBD1 (6 bases). Sequencing was done on a sample of CD4+ T cells from blood. In DNA form, the CDR3 reads TGTGCCAGCGGGGGCCCCAGGGAAAGCAATCAGCCCCAGCATTTT. Encoded protein: CASGGPRESNQPQHF.